Shown below are 9 T cell receptor beta chains from a single sample sequenced in a study of shared clonotypes between healthy human individuals. Profiled with immunoSEQ multiplex PCR; TCRdb holds only in-frame clones, not every one. The sample has approximately 710,000 clones, less than 95% seen once; the top ten hold 30% to 35%. Sequencing input: memory CD8+ T cells from PBMCs. Regarding subset: CD45RO+ cells pooled with CCR7-negative TemRA cells. These receptors all come from a man between 18 and 35 years old in good health. Some clones in this sample may be carry-over from other donors' samples.

This clone turned up a few times. The CDR3 bases are TGTGCCAGCAGTTTTGGGACTTCCCGCGGAGATACGCAGTATTTT. This translates into CASSFGTSRGDTQYF. The rearrangement links TRBV27 to TRBJ2-3, with a possible D match to TRBD2 (6 bases). Looked up from germline, CDR1 is MNHEY and CDR2 is SMNVEV (reference sequence). This CDR3 spans 15 amino acids. The V and J ends lost 3 bases and 5 bases respectively, with 15 bases between them.

The J gene is TRBJ2-7, the V gene TRBV7-8; no firm D call. This CDR3 is 15 amino acids long. Trimming cost V 4 bases and J 2 bases, with 15 bases left between them. Germline CDR1 reads SGHVS; CDR2 reads FQNEAQ. The CDR3 DNA reads TGTGCCAGCAGCTCCTGGAGACCTGCACCCTACGAGCAGTACTTC. Its protein product is CASSSWRPAPYEQYF.

V and J are TRBV4-1 and TRBJ2-1; D may be TRBD1 or TRBD2 (5 bases each). V was cut by 1 base and J by 0 bases, with 10 bases left in between. The CDR3 runs 16 residues. The germline CDR1 and CDR2 sequences are MGHRA and YSYEKL. The CDR3 sequence: CASSQVEGLSYNEQFF. Here the CDR3 DNA reads TGCGCCAGCAGCCAAGTTGAGGGGCTCTCCTACAATGAGCAGTTCTTC.

V gene TRBV29-1 combines with J gene TRBJ2-7, with D perhaps matching TRBD2 (5 bases). This CDR3 spans 16 amino acids. The V gene lost 1 base and the J gene lost 6 bases, with 22 bases spanning the gap. Germline CDR1 is SQVTM and CDR2 is ANQGSEA. The CDR3 sequence: CSVEVGQASFFGEQYF. The DNA of the CDR3 is TGCAGCGTTGAAGTTGGTCAGGCTAGCTTTTTTGGCGAGCAGTACTTC.

The chain has TRBV15 and TRBJ2-3; 7 nucleotides line up with TRBD1. Germline CDR1 and CDR2: LNHNV and YYDKDF (reference sequence). The CDR3 spans 16 residues. Trimming cost V 4 bases and J 3 bases; bases outside gene matches: 10. In nucleotides, the CDR3 is TGTGCCACCAGCAAACACAGGGACAGAGTGACAGATACGCAGTATTTT. Encoded protein: CATSKHRDRVTDTQYF.

About this clone: One base away lies a much larger clone, so this may be a sequencing read error. The chain carries TRBV13 and TRBJ2-7, with D uncertain. V lost 1 base and J lost 0, with 1 base in between. The CDR3 contains 12 residues. Looked up from germline, CDR1 is PRHDT and CDR2 is FYEKMQ (reference sequence). The CDR3 is CASSLASYEQYF. CDR3 nucleotides: TGTGCCAGCAGCTTAGCCTCCTACGAGCAGTACTTC.

This clone appeared a single time. This rearrangement joins TRBV4-1 to TRBJ1-4; no reliable D call. Between the trimmed V and J ends, which lost 2 bases and 3 bases, there was a span of 16 bases. In germline, CDR1 is MGHRA, CDR2 YSYEKL. The CDR3 has 17 residues. The CDR3 nucleotides are TGCGCCAGCAGCCAATTAGTAGCGCTCGCTGCTAATGAAAAACTGTTTTTT. Amino acid sequence: CASSQLVALAANEKLFF.

This clone has just one count. This chain links TRBV2 with TRBJ2-2; possible D gene TRBD1, 6 bases. Germline CDR1 reads SNHLY; CDR2 reads FYNNEI. The CDR3 spans 14 residues. V lost 6 bases, J lost 11 bases, and 19 bases lay in between. The CDR3 is CASRTGTRRFELFF. As DNA, the CDR3 is TGTGCCAGCAGGACCGGGACACGGCGGTTTGAGCTGTTTTTT.

CDR3 sequence: CASSPLGLALDDEQYF. DNA for the CDR3: TGTGCCAGCAGCCCCCTCGGACTAGCGCTAGACGACGAGCAGTACTTC. This chain connects TRBV9 to TRBJ2-7; TRBD2 matches 9 bases. Trimming cost V 4 bases and J 5 bases; bases outside gene matches: 13. This CDR3 spans 16 amino acids. The germline gives CDR1 SGDLS, CDR2 YYNGEE.